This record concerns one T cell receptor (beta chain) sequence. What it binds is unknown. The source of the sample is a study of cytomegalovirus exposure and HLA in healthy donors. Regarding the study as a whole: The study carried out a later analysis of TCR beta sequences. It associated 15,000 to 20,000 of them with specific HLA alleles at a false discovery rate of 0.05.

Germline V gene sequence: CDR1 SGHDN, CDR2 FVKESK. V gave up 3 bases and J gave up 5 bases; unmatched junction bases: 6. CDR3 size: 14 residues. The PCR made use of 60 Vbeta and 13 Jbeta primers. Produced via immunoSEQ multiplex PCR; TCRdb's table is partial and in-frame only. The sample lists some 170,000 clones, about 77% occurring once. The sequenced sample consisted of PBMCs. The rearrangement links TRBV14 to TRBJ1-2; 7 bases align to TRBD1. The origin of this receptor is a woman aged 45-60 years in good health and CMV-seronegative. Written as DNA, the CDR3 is TGTGCCAGCAGCCACCGGACAGGCGGGTATGGCTACACCTTC. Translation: CASSHRTGGYGYTF.